The clone carrying this T cell receptor (beta chain) qualifies as medium-sized (0.01 to 0.1%). Clones were read by immunoSEQ multiplex PCR, and TCRdb kept only the in-frame ones, dropping some. Of approximately 4,900 clones listed, about 66% were seen once; the top ten hold roughly 31%. These data come from a study of T cells in tumors after PD-1 blockade. The germline V gene has CDR1 SGHDT and CDR2 YYEEEE. The CDR3 has 14 amino acids. The V and J ends lost 0 bases and 11 bases, in that order; junction bases with no gene match: 9. This TCR was sampled from a human donor with cutaneous squamous cell carcinoma. The J gene is TRBJ1-1, the V gene TRBV5-6; 8 nucleotides line up with TRBD1. The sample was tumor tissue, taken before anti-PD-1 treatment. CDR3 sequence reads: CASSLDRRGLTAFF. CDR3 nucleotide sequence: TGTGCCAGCAGCTTGGATCGCAGGGGGCTTACGGCTTTCTTT.